The T cell receptor beta chain described here comes from a study of blood T cell repertoires in COVID-19. Study-wide context: Acute and convalescent COVID-19 specimens originated in the United States, Italy and Spain. Sample material is recorded as cDNA or gDNA derived from T cells, B-cell-depleted T cells, or PBMCs.

In the original analysis: It was from reference gene primer amplification that nucleated cell counts were estimated. TCRdb's copy holds only in-frame clones and misses some; the assay was immunoSEQ multiplex PCR. For V, J and clone size, that table is used; D and trimming come from the DNA. Seen here are about 59,000 clones, approximately 80% observed once, and the top ten hold around an eighth. The CDR3 has 16 amino acids. Germline CDR1 reads MNHEY; CDR2 reads SVGAGI. Trimming stripped 2 bases from V and 3 bases from J, with 16 bases between. The count of this clone is one. This clonotype was obtained from an elderly man with acute or convalescent COVID-19. This chain connects TRBV6-5 to TRBJ1-2; tentative D call: TRBD1 (5 bases). Sequenced input: peripheral blood. DNA for the CDR3: TGTGCCAGCAGTTACGGGGGGAGGGGAGGGGACTATGGCTACACCTTC. It is translated as CASSYGGRGGDYGYTF.